These 10 T cell receptor beta chains were all obtained from the same sample, sequenced in a study of blood T cell repertoires in COVID-19. The assay was immunoSEQ multiplex PCR, and TCRdb's table has in-frame clones only and misses some. The sample has more than 110,000 clones; 76% are singletons. Sequenced input: peripheral blood. These receptors all stem from a woman aged 80 or over with active or convalescent COVID-19.

The genes are TRBV5-6 and TRBJ1-2, with 7 nucleotides matching TRBD1. The CDR3 contains 15 residues. V shed 1 base and J 4 bases; nucleotides not matched to a gene: 7. Per the germline V gene, CDR1 is SGHDT and CDR2 is YYEEEE. CDR3 coding DNA: TGTGCCAGCAGCTTGCAAGGGACAGAGGGCTATGGCTACACCTTC. Amino acids: CASSLQGTEGYGYTF.

V gene TRBV30 combines with J gene TRBJ1-6; 11 bases agree with TRBD1. The CDR3 has 17 residues. Germline V CDR1 and CDR2: GTSNPN, SVGIG (reference sequence). J lost 3 bases, V lost 4 bases, and 8 bases had no gene match. The CDR3 bases are TGTGCCTGGACTAAAGGACAGGGGGCGTTCTATAATTCACCCCTCCACTTT. It translates to CAWTKGQGAFYNSPLHF.

This chain links TRBV4-3 with TRBJ1-1; 9 nucleotides align to TRBD1. Germline V gives CDR1 LGHNA, CDR2 YSLEER. The trim removed 4 bases at V and 4 bases at J, leaving 10 bases unmatched. The CDR3 totals 16 residues. The CDR3, as DNA: TGCGCCAGCAGCCTATACAGTACAGGGGGCGGCACTGAAGCTTTCTTT. As protein: CASSLYSTGGGTEAFF.

With respect to this clone: Different DNA sequences within this sample yield the same CDR3. The V call is TRBV5-5, the J call TRBJ1-2, with no clear D. Germline V CDR1 and CDR2: SGHKS, YYEKEE (reference sequence). The germline V and J ends were trimmed by 0 bases and 8 bases, with 17 bases remaining between them. This CDR3 contains 15 residues. CDR3 protein: CASSLETGGYGGYTF. CDR3 nucleotide sequence: TGTGCCAGCAGCTTGGAGACGGGAGGTTACGGGGGCTACACCTTC.

The V call is TRBV5-1, the J call TRBJ1-2; 11 bases are a match to TRBD1. Germline-derived CDR1 and CDR2 are SGHRS and YFSETQ. Trimming took 3 bases from V and 7 from J; bases not matched to a gene: 5. The CDR3 contains 14 residues. CDR3 nucleotides: TGCGCCAGCAGCTGGACAGGGGGCGCCGGTGGCTACACCTTC. It codes for CASSWTGGAGGYTF.

The rearrangement uses TRBV6-5 and TRBJ1-5; a possible D gene is TRBD1 (5 bases). The V gene's germline CDR1 is MNHEY and CDR2 SVGAGI. The CDR3 contains 14 residues. Between the trimmed V and J ends, which lost 8 bases and 2 bases, there was a span of 13 bases. CDR3: CASGRGGGNQPQHF. The CDR3 bases are TGTGCCAGCGGGCGTGGAGGGGGCAATCAGCCCCAGCATTTT.

This clone was found many times. The rearrangement links TRBV7-9 to TRBJ2-5, with 7 bases aligning to TRBD1. CDR1 is SEHNR and CDR2 is FQNEAQ in the germline V gene (reference sequence). The V and J ends lost 6 bases and 3 bases, in that order; junction bases with no gene match: 10. The CDR3 loop spans 15 amino acids. The CDR3 sequence is CASRNQTGSEETQYF. Here the CDR3 DNA reads TGTGCCAGCAGAAACCAGACAGGGAGTGAAGAGACCCAGTACTTC.

The J gene is TRBJ1-3, the V gene TRBV3-1 (or the pseudogene TRBV3-2), with 8 bases identical to TRBD1. The CDR3 contains 17 residues. V shed 5 bases and J 2 bases; nucleotides not matched to a gene: 11. CDR1 and CDR2 (germline): LGHDT, YNNKEL (reference sequence). CDR3 in DNA: TGTGCCAGCAGCGGACAGGGTTGGGGGACAGCTGGAAACACCATATATTTT. Its protein product is CASSGQGWGTAGNTIYF.

The chain recombines TRBV19 with TRBJ2-7, with 9 bases matching TRBD2. Germline V CDR1 and CDR2: LNHDA, SQIVND (reference sequence). The V segment lost 5 bases and the J segment 4 bases; nucleotides outside the gene matches: 6. The length of the CDR3 is 14 residues. In DNA form, the CDR3 reads TGTGCCAGTAGTCGAGGCGGGGGGGCGTACGAGCAGTACTTC. Amino acid sequence: CASSRGGGAYEQYF.

This clone was recorded a few times. The CDR3 sequence: CASSLGLRYEQYF. In nucleotides, the CDR3 is TGTGCCAGCAGCTTAGGTCTCCGTTACGAGCAGTACTTC. The chain recombines TRBV7-9 with TRBJ2-7; D remains unclear. Per germline, CDR1 SEHNR and CDR2 FQNEAQ (reference sequence). The CDR3 has 13 amino acids. V lost 1 base to trimming and J lost 4 bases, with 8 bases between them.